These T cell receptor beta chains were read from a single sample in a study of shared clonotypes between healthy human individuals. Sequencing used immunoSEQ multiplex PCR; TCRdb keeps in-frame clones, though not all of them. The data show approximately 1,000,000 clones, around 78% seen once. Sequencing was performed on memory CD4+ T cells from PBMCs. The receptor set was obtained from a young man in good health. Some clones in this sample may be carry-over from other donors' samples. The conserved cysteine and the conserved F or W are not part of the CDR3 here. Fields, in order: V gene, CDR3 protein.

v_call: TRBV5-6; cdr3_aa: ASSTAVGELF
v_call: TRBV6-1; cdr3_aa: ATELGGANVLT
v_call: TRBV5-1; cdr3_aa: ASSPLAGGRAGELF
v_call: TRBV4-3; cdr3_aa: ASSQDPGGVSEKLF
v_call: TRBV6-6; cdr3_aa: ASSYSSGAGANVLT
v_call: TRBV25-1; cdr3_aa: ASSVYGLAGGRPDTQY
v_call: TRBV7-2; cdr3_aa: ASSLGFNVHNTEAF
v_call: TRBV28; cdr3_aa: ASRATGGLSTGELF
v_call: TRBV28; cdr3_aa: ASSLSGGSYGYT
v_call: TRBV6-7; cdr3_aa: ASSYSTLAGVSNEQF
v_call: TRBV5-1; cdr3_aa: ASSSRGAGGGSYNEQF
v_call: TRBV7-2; cdr3_aa: ASSPQRGEETQY
v_call: TRBV28; cdr3_aa: ASSLEDTQY
v_call: TRBV28; cdr3_aa: ASTGAYNEQF
v_call: TRBV25-1; cdr3_aa: ASSEFPDGDTEAF
v_call: TRBV6-5; cdr3_aa: ASSPGQAFYEQY
v_call: TRBV4-3; cdr3_aa: ASSQDPAGLGANVLT
v_call: TRBV5-5; cdr3_aa: ASSLLGGSGYT
v_call: TRBV7-3; cdr3_aa: ASSLQGAVDYT
v_call: TRBV2; cdr3_aa: ASSEFGVTQETQY
v_call: TRBV30; cdr3_aa: AWSPRGYEKLF
v_call: TRBV7-9; cdr3_aa: ASSSTRGQYEQY
v_call: TRBV18; cdr3_aa: ASSREAWTDTQY
v_call: TRBV7-2; cdr3_aa: ASSFDQAQH
v_call: TRBV5-1; cdr3_aa: ASRLRVYEKLF
v_call: TRBV25-1; cdr3_aa: ASSTPWAGELF
v_call: TRBV2; cdr3_aa: ASSQLRTSSYNSPLH
v_call: TRBV6-1; cdr3_aa: ASSEWGTGLADQETQY
v_call: TRBV11-1; cdr3_aa: ASSLRRANTGELF
v_call: TRBV7-9; cdr3_aa: ASSVGTGGTNEQY
v_call: TRBV7-9; cdr3_aa: ASSLGTENGYT
v_call: TRBV6-5; cdr3_aa: ASRLGYGTGELF
v_call: TRBV28; cdr3_aa: ASSSTGTETGKQY
v_call: TRBV7-3; cdr3_aa: ASSLLGQGLSGANVLT
v_call: TRBV25-1; cdr3_aa: ASSESVVGQPQH
v_call: TRBV11-3; cdr3_aa: ASSLRGGGDTQY
v_call: TRBV18; cdr3_aa: ASSKDRANQPQH